Below, 13 T cell receptor beta chains from the same sample are listed, as sequenced in a study of OX40 agonist ivuxolimab in advanced cancers. The assay was immunoSEQ multiplex PCR, and TCRdb's table has in-frame clones only and misses some. The sample contains roughly 100,000 clones, 80% to 85% of which appear only once. Sequencing was performed on CD4+ or CD8+ T cells sorted from blood, taken in a trial of the OX40 agonist ivuxolimab. The receptor set was obtained from an adult with an advanced solid tumor such as melanoma, head and neck, liver or kidney cancer.

V gene TRBV27 combines with J gene TRBJ1-2; TRBD1 might be the D (5 bases). Trimming shortened V by 6 bases and J by 2 bases, and 13 bases separated the two germline ends. Germline lookup yields CDR1 MNHEY and CDR2 SMNVEV (reference sequence). This CDR3 has 14 amino acids. The DNA for the CDR3 is TGTGCCAGCAGCTTCGGGTGGGGCAACTATGGCTACACCTTC. Protein product: CASSFGWGNYGYTF.

The chain links TRBV7-7 to TRBJ2-1; 7 nucleotides match TRBD1. The length of the CDR3 is 15 residues. Germline lookup yields CDR1 SSHAT and CDR2 FNYEAQ (reference sequence). V shed 5 bases and J 0 bases; nucleotides not matched to a gene: 4. The CDR3 DNA is TGTGCCAGCAGCCTGACAGGGAGCTCCTACAATGAGCAGTTCTTC. This translates into CASSLTGSSYNEQFF.

This chain joins TRBV7-2 and TRBJ1-2; D possibly corresponds to TRBD1 (6 bases). The germline V gene encodes CDR1 SGHTA and CDR2 FQGNSA. The CDR3 sequence is 17 residues long. V was shortened by 5 bases and J by 7 bases, with 26 bases between the two germline ends. The CDR3 loop is CASSPISGGRAGGGYTF. CDR3 in DNA: TGTGCCAGCAGCCCCATCTCTGGGGGGCGCGCCGGGGGTGGCTACACCTTC.

The gene calls are TRBV20-1 and TRBJ1-2; D gene uncertain. Germline lookup yields CDR1 DFQATT and CDR2 SNEGSKA (reference sequence). Trimming cost V 7 bases and J 4 bases, with 4 bases left between them. This CDR3 contains 9 residues. CDR3 amino acids: CSGTYGYTF. CDR3 DNA: TGCAGTGGTACCTATGGCTACACCTTC.

This clone was detected only once. The chain is built from TRBV5-4 and TRBJ2-1; 9 bases match TRBD1. J gave up 4 bases and V 4 bases, and 6 bases lay outside the gene matches. The germline V gene has CDR1 SGHNT and CDR2 YYREEE (reference sequence). CDR3 length: 15 residues. The CDR3 nucleotides read TGTGCCAGCAGCCAGGGACAGGGTGGATACAATGAGCAGTTCTTC. It specifies CASSQGQGGYNEQFF.

The CDR3 DNA is TGTGCCACCAGCAGAGATAGCGGGGGATTATCCTTCTCGCAGTATTTT. Its translation: CATSRDSGGLSFSQYF. V usage is TRBV15 and J usage is TRBJ2-3; 9 nucleotides agree with TRBD2. CDR1 and CDR2 (germline): LNHNV, YYDKDF (reference sequence). V shed 0 bases and J 10 bases; nucleotides not matched to a gene: 11. This CDR3 is built from 16 residues.

J is TRBJ1-5 and V is TRBV11-2; no reliable D call. The germline V gene encodes CDR1 SGHAT and CDR2 FQNNGV. This CDR3 has 14 amino acids. V was pared by 1 base and J by 0 bases, with 4 bases between. As DNA, the CDR3 is TGTGCCAGCAGCTTAGGGGGTAGCAATCAGCCCCAGCATTTT. Its translation: CASSLGGSNQPQHF.

The chain links TRBV28 to TRBJ2-3; 7 positions agree with TRBD2. Germline trimming cut 4 bases from V and 3 bases from J; bases unmatched to any gene: 4. Germline-derived CDR1 and CDR2 are MDHEN and SYDVKM. This CDR3 comprises 14 residues. The CDR3 sequence: CASSSSGGTDTQYF. The CDR3 DNA reads TGTGCCAGCAGTTCTAGCGGTGGGACAGATACGCAGTATTTT. Full variable domain (missing parts from reference TRBV28 and TRBJ2-3): DVKVTQSSRYLVKRTGEKVFLECVQDMDHENMFWYRQDPGLGLRLIYFSYDVKMKEKGDIPEGYSVSREKKERFSLILESASTNQTSMYLCASSSSGGTDTQYFGPGTRLTVL.

The chain has TRBV12-5 and TRBJ1-1; the D is unclear. The CDR3 length is 13 residues. Germline loops: CDR1 LGHNT, CDR2 FRNRAP. The ends were cut back, 3 bases at V and 1 base at J, with 6 bases in the middle. The CDR3 sequence: CASGLRENTEAFF. The DNA for the CDR3 is TGTGCTAGTGGTTTAAGGGAGAACACTGAAGCTTTCTTT.

As DNA, the CDR3 is TGTGCCAGCAGTTACACGACAGGGGGCGCAGCCTACGAGCAGTACTTC. Protein sequence: CASSYTTGGAAYEQYF. This rearrangement joins TRBV6-5 to TRBJ2-7; 10 bases line up with TRBD1. The germline V gene has CDR1 MNHEY and CDR2 SVGAGI. After removal of 2 bases from V and 2 bases from J, the junction contained 6 bases not matched to a gene. The CDR3 runs 16 residues.

V usage is TRBV6-5 and J usage is TRBJ2-1, with TRBD2 as a possible D gene (5 bases). There are 13 residues in the CDR3. Per the germline V gene, CDR1 is MNHEY and CDR2 is SVGAGI. The CDR3 nucleotides read TGTGCTTCGGGGAGAAGCTCCTACAATGAGCAGTTCTTC. Protein product: CASGRSSYNEQFF.

The chain carries TRBV4-2 and TRBJ1-3; no firm D call. The CDR3 length is 18 residues. Germline CDR1 LGHNA, CDR2 YNFKEQ. V dropped 0 bases and J dropped 0 bases, with 15 bases sitting between them. The CDR3 region is CASSQDPKRPVSGNTIYF. The CDR3 DNA follows: TGTGCCAGCAGCCAAGATCCGAAACGGCCGGTCTCTGGAAACACCATATATTTT.

CDR3 nucleotide sequence: TGTGCCAGCTCACCACCGCACAGACAAGAGACCCAGTACTTC. Its translation: CASSPPHRQETQYF. This chain uses TRBV18 with TRBJ2-5; D is uncertain. Trimming cost V 0 bases and J 2 bases, with 7 bases left between them. This CDR3 region has 14 residues. Germline CDR1 KGHSH, CDR2 LQKENI. Looking up the rest from reference TRBV18 and TRBJ2-5 gives the full variable domain: NAGVMQNPRHLVRRRGQEARLRCSPMKGHSHVYWYRQLPEEGLKFMVYLQKENIIDESGMPKERFSAEFPKEGPSILRIQQVVRGDSAAYFCASSPPHRQETQYFGPGTRLLVL.